This TCR beta chain was captured by sequencing in a study of identical twins. Study results and caveats: Within beta out-of-frame sequences, the excess sharing observed between twins was weaker. Out-of-frame alpha sequences common to twins exhibited an excess of low generation probability. Memory repertoires lacked the insertion deficit that abundant cord blood beta clonotypes showed.

TCRdb passed the 5' RACE reads through MiXCR, listing each CDR3 protein once. Here the sample spans approximately 890,000 distinct CDR3 sequences, roughly an eighth being singletons. As regards this clonotype: Its antigen is unknown.

Everyone who donated was a healthy Caucasian. These same records also appear under a second study, on yellow fever vaccine responses in identical twins.

Sequenced sample: PBMCs. The receptor comes from a young woman in good health.

The CDR3 DNA sequence: TGTGCCAGCAGCCCAAGGACAGGGGCCTACGAGCAGTACGTC. It specifies CASSPRTGAYEQYV. The V gene is TRBV3-1, the J gene TRBJ2-7; 9 nucleotides align to TRBD1. The CDR3 is 14 residues long. In germline, CDR1 is LGHDT, CDR2 YNNKEL (reference sequence). V lost 4 bases and J lost 2; bases outside the gene matches: 3.